Listed here are 21 T cell receptor beta chains from one sample, sequenced in a study of identical twins. TCRdb recomputed calls from the 5' RACE reads with MiXCR, one row per CDR3 protein. Of around 1.7 million distinct CDR3 sequences in the sample, about 30% are singletons; the top ten hold about 0.27%. Sample: cord blood. These receptors were collected from a newborn girl in good health.

The sample holds a few counts of this clonotype. A much larger clone differs from this one at a single base, so this may be a read error. V is TRBV4-1 and J is TRBJ2-1, with TRBD2 as a possible D gene (5 bases). Germline-derived CDR1 and CDR2 are MGHRA and YSYEKL. The CDR3 loop spans 14 amino acids. The V and J ends lost 1 base and 3 bases respectively, with 7 bases between them. DNA for the CDR3: TGCGCCAGCAGCCAAGGGGGAGACTACAATGAGCAGTTCTTC. Its protein product is CASSQGGDYNEQFF.

The gene calls are TRBV29-1 and TRBJ2-2; no definite D call. The germline V gene has CDR1 SQVTM and CDR2 ANQGSEA. The CDR3 totals 13 residues. Between the trimmed V and J ends, which lost 5 bases and 3 bases, there was a span of 10 bases. The CDR3 DNA reads TGCAGCGTTTCCGCAGGCTACACCGGGGAGCTGTTTTTT. Protein sequence: CSVSAGYTGELFF.

The chain has TRBV20-1 and TRBJ2-2, with D unresolved. Trimming took 5 bases from V and 7 from J, leaving 14 bases between them. Germline CDR1 and CDR2: DFQATT and SNEGSKA (reference sequence). The CDR3 contains 13 residues. CDR3 sequence: CSAHRIYSGELFF. Here the CDR3 DNA reads TGCAGTGCTCACCGAATATATAGCGGGGAGCTGTTTTTT.

This clonotype was recorded a few times. This rearrangement joins TRBV5-6 to TRBJ2-7; D gene uncertain. Looked up from germline, CDR1 is SGHDT and CDR2 is YYEEEE. The CDR3 has 13 residues. V gave up 6 bases and J gave up 7 bases, with 17 bases separating them. The CDR3 protein is CASKSVSWGEQYF. The CDR3 DNA reads TGTGCCAGCAAGAGCGTCTCCTGGGGAGAGCAGTACTTC.

This clonotype was seen a few times. The chain employs TRBV5-1 and TRBJ2-3, with 9 nucleotides matching TRBD1. Germline V gives CDR1 SGHRS, CDR2 YFSETQ. CDR3 length: 16 residues. Unmatched junction bases numbered 6, after V lost 4 bases and J lost 0 bases. The CDR3 region is CASSRGQGASTDTQYF. The CDR3 DNA is TGCGCCAGCAGCAGGGGACAGGGCGCTAGCACAGATACGCAGTATTTT.

The rearrangement links TRBV21-1 to TRBJ2-3; the D call of TRBD1 is as the table states it, not checked on the DNA. TRBV21-1 is noted as a pseudogene. The CDR3 totals 16 residues. This CDR3 reads CASSKPGQASTDTQYF. In nucleotides, the CDR3 is TGTGCCAGCAGCAAACCGGGACAGGCTAGCACAGATACGCAGTATTTT.

In this sample, this clonotype turned up a few times. The chain has TRBV7-6 and TRBJ1-2; TRBD1 is a possible D gene (5 bases). Trimming pared 0 bases from V and 1 base from J, leaving 18 bases between. Germline V gene lookup returns CDR1 SGHVS and CDR2 FNYEAQ. CDR3 length: 18 amino acids. In nucleotides, the CDR3 is TGTGCCAGCAGCTTAGCGGTCCGGGGCCCAACCTTTAACTATGGCTACACCTTC. This encodes CASSLAVRGPTFNYGYTF.

This clonotype was detected a few times. The chain couples TRBV12-3 or TRBV12-4 to TRBJ2-5; 12 nucleotides align to TRBD1. The junction had 10 bases not matched to a gene; V was cut back by 4 bases and J by 4 bases. The CDR3 is 17 amino acids. For the CDR3, the DNA is TGTGCCAGCAGTTCGACCGGGACAGGGGGCAAGAGAGAGACCCAGTACTTC. Its protein is CASSSTGTGGKRETQYF.

This clonotype was recorded once. The rearrangement joins TRBV5-5 to TRBJ1-5; TRBD1 agrees at 9 bases. V gave up 0 bases and J gave up 8 bases; unmatched junction bases: 12. The CDR3 runs to 17 residues. The germline V gene encodes CDR1 SGHKS and CDR2 YYEKEE (reference sequence). CDR3 in amino acids: CASSLAGTGLPREPQHF. CDR3 DNA: TGTGCCAGCAGCTTGGCAGGGACAGGGTTACCGAGAGAGCCCCAGCATTTT.

This clonotype was detected only a few times. The genes are TRBV6-6 and TRBJ2-1; TRBD2 might be the D (5 bases). The germline V and J ends were trimmed by 5 bases and 0 bases, with 14 bases remaining between them. The CDR3 extends over 16 amino acids. Germline V gene sequence: CDR1 MNHNY, CDR2 SVGAGI (reference sequence). The DNA of the CDR3 is TGTGCCAGCAGTGGGATTAGACGGGGCTCCTACAATGAGCAGTTCTTC. The encoded protein is CASSGIRRGSYNEQFF.

The CDR3 DNA is TGTGCCAGCAGCCCGGGACAGGGGGCCTCCAAAAACATTCAGTACTTC. It translates to CASSPGQGASKNIQYF. The genes are TRBV3-1 and TRBJ2-4, with 12 positions matching TRBD1. Germline lookup yields CDR1 LGHDT and CDR2 YNNKEL (reference sequence). The trim removed 4 bases at V and 2 bases at J, leaving 3 bases unmatched. CDR3 length: 16 amino acids.

The sample holds a few counts of this clonotype. The rearrangement links TRBV28 to TRBJ1-4; D perhaps matches TRBD1 (5 bases). CDR3 length equals 16 residues. Trimming cost V 1 base and J 8 bases, with 17 bases left between them. The germline V gene encodes CDR1 MDHEN and CDR2 SYDVKM. CDR3 amino acids: CASSLYSGSGGEKLFF. CDR3 in DNA: TGTGCCAGCAGTTTATACTCGGGCAGCGGGGGGGAAAAACTGTTTTTT.

This clonotype was recorded once. The chain uses TRBV20-1 and TRBJ1-4; 9 positions match TRBD1. CDR3 size: 13 residues. V dropped 1 base and J dropped 8; count of bases not matched to a gene: 2. CDR1 and CDR2 from the germline V gene are DFQATT and SNEGSKA (reference sequence). The CDR3 spells CSARAGQGEKLFF. DNA for the CDR3: TGCAGTGCTAGAGCTGGACAGGGGGAAAAACTGTTTTTT.

The chain recombines TRBV19 with TRBJ1-4, with unresolved D. The CDR3 runs to 14 residues. Germline CDR1 and CDR2: LNHDA and SQIVND (reference sequence). The ends were cut back, 3 bases at V and 7 bases at J, with 12 bases in the middle. The CDR3 spells CASSIRSAGEKLFF. CDR3 bases: TGTGCCAGTAGTATTAGGTCGGCAGGTGAAAAACTGTTTTTT. Looking up the rest from reference TRBV19 and TRBJ1-4 gives the full variable domain: DGGITQSPKYLFRKEGQNVTLSCEQNLNHDAMYWYRQDPGQGLRLIYYSQIVNDFQKGDIAEGYSVSREKKESFPLTVTSAQKNPTAFYLCASSIRSAGEKLFFGSGTQLSVL.

V and J are TRBV2 and TRBJ2-7; 8 bases are shared with TRBD2. Germline CDR1 SNHLY, CDR2 FYNNEI. There are 14 residues in the CDR3. Trimming at V came to 7 bases and at J to 3 bases, leaving 8 bases not matched to a gene. The CDR3 loop is CASIGGRSNYEQYF. CDR3 in DNA: TGTGCCAGCATTGGCGGGAGGTCAAACTACGAGCAGTACTTC.

This clonotype was picked up a small number of times. The V gene is TRBV4-2, the J gene TRBJ2-1; 10 bases align to TRBD2. CDR1 is LGHNA and CDR2 is YNFKEQ in the germline V gene. Trimming removed 0 bases from V and 7 bases from J; junction bases left unmatched: 9. This CDR3 is 17 amino acids long. The CDR3, as DNA: TGTGCCAGCAGCCAAGAAGGGGGGACTAGCGTTTTGAATGAGCAGTTCTTC. As protein: CASSQEGGTSVLNEQFF.

CDR3 sequence: CASSPGQEKSPLHF. In nucleotides, the CDR3 is TGTGCCAGCAGCCCGGGACAGGAGAAATCACCCCTCCACTTT. The gene calls are TRBV12-3 or TRBV12-4 and TRBJ1-6, with TRBD1 identical over 8 bases. Unmatched junction bases numbered 8, after V lost 6 bases and J lost 10 bases. The CDR3 runs 14 residues.

This clonotype was found many times. The genes are TRBV6-5 and TRBJ2-1; 15 bases map to TRBD2. The length of the CDR3 is 17 residues. The ends lost 6 bases at V and 1 base at J; junction bases unmatched: 4. Germline V CDR1 and CDR2: MNHEY, SVGAGI. CDR3 in DNA: TGTGCCAGCAGCTCCGGGACTAGCGGGAGGTCCTACAATGAGCAGTTCTTC. This gives the protein CASSSGTSGRSYNEQFF.

This clonotype showed up just once. The rearrangement joins TRBV5-1 to TRBJ2-3; TRBD1 is a possible D gene (6 bases). The V and J ends lost 2 bases and 1 base respectively, with 14 bases between them. The CDR3 extends over 16 amino acids. From germline, CDR1 is SGHRS and CDR2 YFSETQ. DNA for the CDR3: TGCGCCAGCAGCTTACGACAGGCAGGGGGCACAGATACGCAGTATTTT. The encoded protein is CASSLRQAGGTDTQYF.

The V and J genes are TRBV5-1 and TRBJ1-2; 10 nucleotides match TRBD1. The ends lost 4 bases at V and 4 bases at J; junction bases unmatched: 10. The CDR3 sequence is 16 residues long. Germline lookup yields CDR1 SGHRS and CDR2 YFSETQ. In DNA, the CDR3 is TGCGCCAGCAGCCTTAGACAGGGGGCGATTTTCTATGGCTACACCTTC. This sequence encodes CASSLRQGAIFYGYTF.

Turning to this clonotype: A much larger clone sits a single nucleotide away, making a read error possible. The rearrangement joins TRBV5-1 to TRBJ1-4; 8 bases are shared with TRBD1. CDR3 length: 15 amino acids. Germline V gene sequence: CDR1 SGHRS, CDR2 YFSETQ. CDR3 in amino acids: CASGFGQGHDEKLFF. The CDR3 bases are TGCGCCAGCGGCTTCGGACAGGGACATGATGAAAAACTGTTTTTT.